This entry lists 26 T cell receptor beta chains sequenced from one sample in a study of T cells after yellow fever vaccination. MiXCR, run by TCRdb on the 5' RACE reads, gives a single entry per CDR3 protein. The data hold about 340,000 distinct CDR3 sequences, with about 8.7% observed a single time. Sequencing used PBMCs, obtained on the day of the first yellow fever vaccination. These receptors originate from a man younger than 35 who received the YFV17D yellow fever vaccine.

This clonotype was seen a handful of times. The chain links TRBV9 to TRBJ2-7; D possibly corresponds to TRBD2 (6 bases). The germline V gene has CDR1 SGDLS and CDR2 YYNGEE. The CDR3 spans 13 residues. Trimming pared 0 bases from V and 4 bases from J, leaving 8 bases between. CDR3 residues: CASSVDAGYEQYF. The DNA for the CDR3 is TGTGCCAGCAGCGTAGACGCGGGGTACGAGCAGTACTTC. Variable domain in full (rest from reference TRBV9 and TRBJ2-7): DSGVTQTPKHLITATGQRVTLRCSPRSGDLSVYWYQQSLDQGLQFLIQYYNGEERAKGNILERFSAQQFPDLHSELNLSSLELGDSALYFCASSVDAGYEQYFGPGTRLTVT.

This clonotype was observed a few times. The genes are TRBV2 and TRBJ1-5; TRBD1 is a possible D gene (6 bases). The CDR3 extends over 18 amino acids. Looked up from germline, CDR1 is SNHLY and CDR2 is FYNNEI. Between the trimmed V and J ends, which lost 2 bases and 1 base, there was a span of 18 bases. The CDR3 is CASSEMGTQYGSNQPQHF. The DNA for the CDR3 is TGTGCCAGCAGTGAAATGGGGACACAGTACGGGAGCAATCAGCCCCAGCATTTT.

The chain joins TRBV29-1 to TRBJ2-7; tentative D call: TRBD1 (6 bases). This CDR3 is 13 amino acids long. Deletions cut 7 bases from V and 0 bases from J, with 13 bases between. Germline lookup yields CDR1 SQVTM and CDR2 ANQGSEA. The CDR3 here is CSADSFSSYEQYV. Here the CDR3 DNA reads TGCAGCGCGGACAGCTTCAGCTCCTACGAGCAGTACGTC.

This chain links TRBV7-2 with TRBJ1-1; D is possibly TRBD1 (6 bases). V lost 3 bases and J lost 2, with 13 bases in between. Germline CDR1 and CDR2: SGHTA and FQGNSA. This CDR3 has 15 amino acids. The CDR3 here is CASSFSSRGNTEAFF. DNA for the CDR3: TGTGCCAGCAGCTTCTCTAGCAGGGGAAACACTGAAGCTTTCTTT.

The rearrangement joins TRBV12-3 or TRBV12-4 to TRBJ2-7, with D possibly TRBD1 on 6 matching bases. The CDR3 runs to 19 residues. The ends were cut back, 3 bases at V and 1 base at J, with 25 bases in the middle. The CDR3 is CASSFVLRIERQASYEQYF. In DNA, the CDR3 is TGTGCCAGCAGTTTCGTTCTCCGGATAGAAAGACAGGCTTCCTACGAGCAGTACTTC.

V usage is TRBV20-1 and J usage is TRBJ1-2, with 7 bases matching TRBD1. This CDR3 is 13 amino acids long. CDR1 DFQATT and CDR2 SNEGSKA come from the germline V gene (reference sequence). The J segment lost 5 bases and the V segment lost 3 bases, leaving 6 bases of the junction unmatched. CDR3 amino acids: CSASGGRGYGYTF. The CDR3 nucleotides are TGCAGTGCTAGTGGAGGCAGGGGGTATGGCTACACCTTC.

The chain combines TRBV20-1 with TRBJ1-1; the D is unclear. The CDR3 spans 12 residues. The germline V gene has CDR1 DFQATT and CDR2 SNEGSKA (reference sequence). With 1 base removed from V and 2 bases from J, the gap between germline ends came to 5 bases. CDR3 coding DNA: TGCAGTGCTAGAGTAGGAAACACTGAAGCTTTCTTT. Translating it yields CSARVGNTEAFF.

This clonotype was recorded a few times. This chain uses TRBV4-1 with TRBJ1-6; D might be TRBD1 (6 bases). Trimming removed 2 bases from V and 8 bases from J, with 16 bases in between. This CDR3 has 16 residues. Germline V gene data show CDR1 as MGHRA and CDR2 as YSYEKL. The CDR3 bases are TGCGCCAGCAGCCAACAACACAGGGTAACTTATTCACCCCTCCACTTT. It is translated as CASSQQHRVTYSPLHF.

The chain joins TRBV5-1 to TRBJ1-2, with 9 bases that match TRBD1. Trimming took 3 bases from V and 7 from J; bases not matched to a gene: 10. Looked up from germline, CDR1 is SGHRS and CDR2 is YFSETQ. The CDR3 length is 15 residues. Written as DNA, the CDR3 is TGCGCCAGCAGCTCTCTCCCGGGACAGGGCTTTGGCTACACCTTC. Translated: CASSSLPGQGFGYTF.

This clonotype was seen only a few times. The CDR3 spells CATKPGSYNEQFF. Written as DNA, the CDR3 is TGTGCCACCAAACCCGGGTCCTACAATGAGCAGTTCTTC. The V and J genes are TRBV2 and TRBJ2-1; D is unclear. Trimming stripped 10 bases from V and 1 base from J, with 11 bases between. CDR1 is SNHLY, CDR2 FYNNEI, per germline. This CDR3 contains 13 residues.

This clonotype was counted a single time. CDR3 sequence (DNA): TGTGCCAGCGCGGGGCGGAAAGAGACCCAGTACTTC. This sequence encodes CASAGRKETQYF. V gene TRBV6-2 or TRBV6-3 combines with J gene TRBJ2-5; a weak D match, TRBD2 (6 bases). The CDR3 contains 12 residues. In germline, CDR1 is MNHEY, CDR2 SVGEGT. With 8 bases removed from V and 3 bases from J, the gap between germline ends came to 10 bases.

This clonotype was picked up a small number of times. The chain links TRBV3-1 to TRBJ2-2, with no clear D. CDR3 length: 13 residues. V shed 2 bases and J shed 5 bases, with 6 bases lying between them. Germline values: CDR1 LGHDT, CDR2 YNNKEL (reference sequence). The CDR3 here is CASSQLGTGELFF. The CDR3 DNA follows: TGTGCCAGCAGCCAATTGGGGACCGGGGAGCTGTTTTTT. The full variable domain, rest sourced from reference TRBV3-1 and TRBJ2-2, is DTAVSQTPKYLVTQMGNDKSIKCEQNLGHDTMYWYKQDSKKFLKIMFSYNNKELIINETVPNRFSPKSPDKAHLNLHINSLELGDSAVYFCASSQLGTGELFFGEGSRLTVL.

This clonotype has at least ten counts. The rearrangement joins TRBV6-5 to TRBJ1-2; 9 bases are a match to TRBD1. This CDR3 region has 15 residues. Germline CDR1 and CDR2: MNHEY and SVGAGI. The V segment lost 2 bases and the J segment 4 bases; nucleotides outside the gene matches: 5. The CDR3: CASSYKGQGVYGYTF. The CDR3 DNA sequence: TGTGCCAGCAGTTACAAGGGACAGGGAGTCTATGGCTACACCTTC.

This clonotype was recorded at least ten times. The rearrangement joins TRBV12-3 or TRBV12-4 to TRBJ2-2, with D possibly being TRBD2 (6 bases). Trimming cost V 2 bases and J 3 bases, with 10 bases left between them. The CDR3 is 15 amino acids. DNA for the CDR3: TGTGCCAGCAGTTTACGGGGACTCCACACCGGGGAGCTGTTTTTT. Protein sequence: CASSLRGLHTGELFF.

This clonotype has only a few counts. The CDR3, as DNA: TGCGCCAGCAGCCAAGAAGTTCAACAGGGGTTTCTGGCTTTCTTT. This translates into CASSQEVQQGFLAFF. The chain carries TRBV4-3 and TRBJ1-1, with 7 bases fitting TRBD1. The CDR3 is 15 residues long. CDR1 and CDR2 (germline): LGHNA, YSLEER. The V and J ends lost 0 bases and 11 bases, in that order; junction bases with no gene match: 12.

The chain is built from TRBV6-1 and TRBJ1-1; D not resolved. The CDR3 is 15 residues long. The V end lost 8 bases, the J end lost 4 bases, and 20 bases lay between the germline ends. CDR1 and CDR2 from the germline V gene are MNHNS and SASEGT. The CDR3 is CASREPGAPSTEAFF. The CDR3 bases are TGTGCCAGCCGCGAACCGGGAGCCCCCTCCACTGAAGCTTTCTTT.

This clonotype was seen more than once but under ten times. The chain couples TRBV5-1 to TRBJ2-3; 8 positions match TRBD2. Germline lookup yields CDR1 SGHRS and CDR2 YFSETQ. With 5 bases clipped from V and 4 bases from J, the junction kept 9 bases outside the gene matches. The CDR3 consists of 15 residues. This chain's CDR3 is CASRMKAGGSDTQYF. CDR3 DNA sequence: TGCGCCAGCAGGATGAAGGCGGGGGGTTCAGATACGCAGTATTTT.

There are a few counts of this clonotype. This chain connects TRBV27 to TRBJ1-2, with 9 bases fitting TRBD1. The CDR3 loop spans 15 amino acids. CDR1 is MNHEY and CDR2 is SMNVEV in the germline V gene (reference sequence). V was clipped by 7 bases and J by 3 bases; unmatched bases: 9. The CDR3 loop reads CASIDIRQGDYGYTF. CDR3 nucleotides: TGTGCCAGCATCGACATCAGACAGGGGGACTATGGCTACACCTTC.

This chain links TRBV15 with TRBJ2-3; no clear D. Germline CDR1 reads LNHNV; CDR2 reads YYDKDF (reference sequence). Trimming shortened V by 0 bases and J by 6 bases, and 7 bases separated the two germline ends. The CDR3 has 13 amino acids. CDR3 loop: CATSRDFYDTQYF. CDR3 nucleotide sequence: TGTGCCACCAGCAGAGACTTTTATGATACGCAGTATTTT.

This clonotype was observed many times. The rearrangement joins TRBV20-1 to TRBJ2-1; 10 nucleotides line up with TRBD2. CDR1 DFQATT and CDR2 SNEGSKA come from the germline V gene (reference sequence). CDR3 length: 14 residues. V was clipped by 0 bases and J by 7 bases; unmatched bases: 3. The CDR3 DNA follows: TGCAGTGCTAGAGATCCTAGCGGGGGTAATGAGCAGTTCTTC. This encodes CSARDPSGGNEQFF.

The chain couples TRBV20-1 to TRBJ1-3; D is uncertain. The CDR3 length is 12 residues. The V gene lost 6 bases and the J gene lost 4 bases, with 10 bases spanning the gap. Germline lookup yields CDR1 DFQATT and CDR2 SNEGSKA (reference sequence). The CDR3, as DNA: TGCAGTGCCACCTGGGCCGGAAACACCATATATTTT. It translates to CSATWAGNTIYF.

At least ten counts were recorded for this clonotype. This chain connects TRBV5-1 to TRBJ2-1, with D unresolved. There are 14 residues in the CDR3. Trimming took 5 bases from V and 4 from J, leaving 13 bases between them. Looked up from germline, CDR1 is SGHRS and CDR2 is YFSETQ. CDR3: CASRPGVGYNEQFF. Written as DNA, the CDR3 is TGCGCCAGCAGGCCGGGTGTGGGATACAATGAGCAGTTCTTC.

The rearrangement uses TRBV10-3 and TRBJ2-3; 10 bases map to TRBD2. The germline gives CDR1 ENHRY, CDR2 SYGVKD. V trimming: 6 bases; J trimming: 1 base; junction bases outside the gene matches: 4. The CDR3 consists of 15 residues. The CDR3 region is CAIRAGTSGTDTQYF. The CDR3 bases are TGTGCCATCAGGGCTGGGACTAGCGGCACAGATACGCAGTATTTT.

This clonotype came up a few times. The rearrangement links TRBV7-2 to TRBJ1-2, with D perhaps TRBD1 (5 bases). This CDR3 is built from 14 residues. Trimming cost V 3 bases and J 6 bases, with 14 bases left between them. Germline V lookup: CDR1 SGHTA, CDR2 FQGNSA. The DNA for the CDR3 is TGTGCCAGCAGCTTTAGGGGAGGGGTTGATGGCTACACCTTC. Its translation is CASSFRGGVDGYTF.

V and J are TRBV6-1 and TRBJ1-2, with 10 bases fitting TRBD1. The CDR3 is 16 residues long. The ends lost 6 bases at V and 4 bases at J; junction bases unmatched: 11. Germline V lookup: CDR1 MNHNS, CDR2 SASEGT. The CDR3: CASRSNTDRGIYGYTF. CDR3 bases: TGTGCCAGCAGATCAAACACGGACAGGGGGATCTATGGCTACACCTTC.

This clonotype was counted between two and nine times. J is TRBJ2-6 and V is TRBV5-1, with D unresolved. This CDR3 comprises 14 residues. The V and J ends lost 4 bases and 3 bases respectively, with 8 bases between them. Germline CDR1 is SGHRS and CDR2 is YFSETQ. For the CDR3, the DNA is TGCGCCAGCAGCCGGGTAGATGGGGCCAACGTCCTGACTTTC. Translating it yields CASSRVDGANVLTF.